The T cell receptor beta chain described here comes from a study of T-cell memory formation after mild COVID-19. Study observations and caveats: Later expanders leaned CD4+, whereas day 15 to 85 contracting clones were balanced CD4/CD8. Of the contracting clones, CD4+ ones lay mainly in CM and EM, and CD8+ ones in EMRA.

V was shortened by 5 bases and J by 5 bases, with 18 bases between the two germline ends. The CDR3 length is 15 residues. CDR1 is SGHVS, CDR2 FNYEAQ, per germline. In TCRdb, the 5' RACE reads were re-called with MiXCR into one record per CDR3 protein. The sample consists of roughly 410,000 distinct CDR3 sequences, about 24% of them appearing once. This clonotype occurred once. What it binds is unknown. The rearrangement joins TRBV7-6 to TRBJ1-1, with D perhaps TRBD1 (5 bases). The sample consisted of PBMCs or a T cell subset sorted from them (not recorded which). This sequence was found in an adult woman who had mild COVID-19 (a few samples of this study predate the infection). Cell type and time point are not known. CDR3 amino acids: CASSSQSDGGTEAFF. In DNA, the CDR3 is TGTGCCAGCAGCAGCCAAAGCGACGGGGGTACTGAAGCTTTCTTT.